The 28 T cell receptor beta chains given below trace back to one sample, sequenced in a study of cytomegalovirus exposure and HLA in healthy donors. Researchers ran the PCR with 60 Vbeta and 13 Jbeta primers. Sequencing was performed with immunoSEQ multiplex PCR; in TCRdb, only in-frame clones are kept and a portion is missing. This sample carries around 170,000 clones, over 70% of them seen once, and the ten largest clones take 3.1%. Sequenced sample: PBMCs. Receptors were obtained from a woman between 45 and 65 years old in good health and CMV-seropositive.

This chain uses TRBV2 with TRBJ2-1; D might be TRBD2 (5 bases). CDR1 is SNHLY, CDR2 FYNNEI, per germline. V dropped 8 bases and J dropped 5 bases, with 10 bases sitting between them. This CDR3 comprises 12 residues. DNA for the CDR3: TGTGCCAGCCCCCGGGAACACAATGAGCAGTTCTTC. This gives the protein CASPREHNEQFF.

This clone was detected once. The genes are TRBV4-3 and TRBJ2-5; 10 bases agree with TRBD2. Germline V gene lookup returns CDR1 LGHNA and CDR2 YSLEER. V lost 4 bases and J lost 4; bases outside the gene matches: 15. The CDR3 has 18 residues. The CDR3 region is CASSPGSSGSFFVETQYF. In DNA form, the CDR3 reads TGCGCCAGCAGCCCCGGGTCTAGCGGGAGTTTTTTTGTAGAGACCCAGTACTTC.

The gene calls are TRBV11-3 and TRBJ2-7; tentative D call: TRBD2 (5 bases). Germline lookup yields CDR1 SGHNT and CDR2 YENEEA. This CDR3 region has 13 residues. V lost 6 bases and J lost 1, with 10 bases in between. The CDR3 spells CASRSRRSYEQYF. CDR3 nucleotide sequence: TGTGCCAGCAGATCTCGGAGGTCCTACGAGCAGTACTTC.

This rearrangement joins TRBV27 to TRBJ2-7, with TRBD1 as a possible D gene (5 bases). Trimming took 2 bases from V and 2 from J, leaving 10 bases between them. Germline CDR1 reads MNHEY; CDR2 reads SMNVEV (reference sequence). CDR3 length equals 14 residues. CDR3 coding DNA: TGTGCCAGCAGTTTAAGACAGTCCGCCTACGAGCAGTACTTC. Translated, it gives CASSLRQSAYEQYF.

This chain links TRBV9 with TRBJ2-5, with no clear D. CDR3 size: 13 residues. Germline V gene data show CDR1 as SGDLS and CDR2 as YYNGEE. The V gene lost 4 bases and the J gene lost 5 bases, with 12 bases spanning the gap. The CDR3 coding sequence is TGTGCCAGCAGCCCCCACACCACGGAGACCCAGTACTTC. Translated: CASSPHTTETQYF.

The J gene is TRBJ2-3, the V gene TRBV5-1, with D tentatively TRBD1 (6 bases). CDR1 is SGHRS, CDR2 YFSETQ, per germline. The ends were cut back, 2 bases at V and 0 bases at J, with 13 bases in the middle. CDR3 length: 16 residues. CDR3 residues: CASSLLQGISTDTQYF. The CDR3 DNA reads TGCGCCAGCAGCTTACTACAGGGTATTAGCACAGATACGCAGTATTTT.

The chain has TRBV6-6 and TRBJ2-7; unclear D gene. The germline V and J ends were trimmed by 3 bases and 5 bases, with 14 bases remaining between them. The CDR3 totals 14 residues. Per germline, CDR1 MNHNY and CDR2 SVGAGI (reference sequence). Here the CDR3 DNA reads TGTGCCAGCAGTTATCAGTCTGCTGGCCACGAGCAGTACTTC. Its protein product is CASSYQSAGHEQYF.

The chain is built from TRBV19 and TRBJ2-2; TRBD1 is a possible D gene (5 bases). Trimming pared 7 bases from V and 0 bases from J, leaving 15 bases between. There are 16 residues in the CDR3. Per germline, CDR1 LNHDA and CDR2 SQIVND (reference sequence). CDR3 residues: CASTTQGPPNTGELFF. As DNA, the CDR3 is TGTGCCAGTACCACTCAGGGTCCTCCGAACACCGGGGAGCTGTTTTTT.

The chain employs TRBV7-2 and TRBJ1-2; D not resolved. Germline V lookup: CDR1 SGHTA, CDR2 FQGNSA. The CDR3 has 14 amino acids. Deletions cut 6 bases from V and 0 bases from J, with 11 bases between. The CDR3 nucleotides are TGTGCCAGCAGAGGCGCGGGGACTAACTATGGCTACACCTTC. The encoded protein is CASRGAGTNYGYTF. Looking up the rest from reference TRBV7-2 and TRBJ1-2 gives the full variable domain: GAGVSQSPSNKVTEKGKDVELRCDPISGHTALYWYRQSLGQGLEFLIYFQGNSAPDKSGLPSDRFSAERTGGSVSTLTIQRTQQEDSAVYLCASRGAGTNYGYTFGSGTRLTVV.

J is TRBJ1-2 and V is TRBV9; D gene ambiguous. The CDR3 spans 12 residues. Trimming took off 7 bases at V and 5 bases at J, with 12 bases between the two ends. Germline-derived CDR1 and CDR2 are SGDLS and YYNGEE. The CDR3 reads CASWRRGYGYTF. The DNA for the CDR3 is TGTGCCAGCTGGCGCCGGGGATATGGCTACACCTTC.

The chain uses TRBV5-4 and TRBJ1-4, with 7 bases aligning to TRBD1. The CDR3 has 15 amino acids. Trimming removed 3 bases from V and 7 bases from J; junction bases left unmatched: 9. Germline values: CDR1 SGHNT, CDR2 YYREEE (reference sequence). As DNA, the CDR3 is TGTGCCAGCAGCTGGCGACAGGGCCGGGGTGAAAAACTGTTTTTT. Translated: CASSWRQGRGEKLFF.

This chain links TRBV11-1 with TRBJ2-1, with TRBD2 identical over 8 bases. The CDR3 extends over 15 amino acids. With 5 bases clipped from V and 6 bases from J, the junction kept 9 bases outside the gene matches. CDR1 SGHAT and CDR2 FQDESV come from the germline V gene (reference sequence). The DNA for the CDR3 is TGTGCCAGCAGCCCCGGCCTAGCGGGTCCCAATGAGCAGTTCTTC. This gives the protein CASSPGLAGPNEQFF. Looking up the rest from reference TRBV11-1 and TRBJ2-1 gives the full variable domain: EAEVAQSPRYKITEKSQAVAFWCDPISGHATLYWYRQILGQGPELLVQFQDESVVDDSQLPKDRFSAERLKGVDSTLKIQPAELGDSAMYLCASSPGLAGPNEQFFGPGTRLTVL.

This clone was seen more than once but under ten times. J is TRBJ2-2 and V is TRBV4-3; perhaps TRBD2 as D (6 bases). This CDR3 contains 14 residues. The V end was cut by 1 base, the J end by 6 bases, with 9 bases between. Germline V gene data show CDR1 as LGHNA and CDR2 as YSLEER. The CDR3 here is CASSQGWGAGELFF. The CDR3 DNA reads as TGCGCCAGCAGCCAAGGGTGGGGGGCCGGGGAGCTGTTTTTT.

The rearrangement uses TRBV4-3 and TRBJ1-2; D perhaps matches TRBD1 (5 bases). Trimming took off 0 bases at V and 4 bases at J, with 18 bases between the two ends. Germline-derived CDR1 and CDR2 are LGHNA and YSLEER. This CDR3 is built from 17 residues. The CDR3 loop reads CASSQDLRGTAGYGYTF. Here the CDR3 DNA reads TGCGCCAGCAGCCAAGATCTAAGGGGAACAGCGGGCTATGGCTACACCTTC.

The V call is TRBV7-2, the J call TRBJ1-3, with 9 bases matching TRBD1. With V trimmed by 5 bases and J by 0 bases, 8 bases remained unmatched. This CDR3 comprises 17 residues. CDR1 is SGHTA and CDR2 is FQGNSA in the germline V gene. DNA of the CDR3: TGTGCCAGCAGCATACGGACAGGGGTGGGCTCTGGAAACACCATATATTTT. Translating gives CASSIRTGVGSGNTIYF.

The chain is built from TRBV30 and TRBJ2-5; the D gene is possibly TRBD2 (5 bases). The CDR3 is made up of 13 amino acids. V lost 7 bases and J lost 0, with 12 bases in between. Germline CDR1 and CDR2: GTSNPN and SVGIG (reference sequence). CDR3 nucleotide sequence: TGTGCCTATCGGCCAGCGGACCAAGAGACCCAGTACTTC. Residues: CAYRPADQETQYF.

The chain uses TRBV11-2 and TRBJ2-4; 9 nucleotides align to TRBD2. Germline V gives CDR1 SGHAT, CDR2 FQNNGV. V dropped 4 bases and J dropped 7; count of bases not matched to a gene: 11. There are 16 residues in the CDR3. The CDR3 DNA reads as TGTGCCAGCAGCTCCCCCCGAGGGCGGGGGGGCAACATTCAGTACTTC. It yields the protein CASSSPRGRGGNIQYF. Looking up the rest from reference TRBV11-2 and TRBJ2-4 gives the full variable domain: EAGVAQSPRYKIIEKRQSVAFWCNPISGHATLYWYQQILGQGPKLLIQFQNNGVVDDSQLPKDRFSAERLKGVDSTLKIQPAKLEDSAVYLCASSSPRGRGGNIQYFGAGTRLSVL.

The V call is TRBV7-2, the J call TRBJ1-1, with 7 bases fitting TRBD1. This CDR3 is built from 15 residues. Trimming cost V 5 bases and J 0 bases; bases outside gene matches: 6. Germline values: CDR1 SGHTA, CDR2 FQGNSA. The CDR3 sequence: CASSLRTGLNTEAFF. The CDR3 bases are TGTGCCAGCAGCCTCCGGACAGGTCTGAACACTGAAGCTTTCTTT. The full variable domain, with the rest looked up from reference TRBV7-2 and TRBJ1-1, is GAGVSQSPSNKVTEKGKDVELRCDPISGHTALYWYRQSLGQGLEFLIYFQGNSAPDKSGLPSDRFSAERTGGSVSTLTIQRTQQEDSAVYLCASSLRTGLNTEAFFGQGTRLTVV.

The chain recombines TRBV14 with TRBJ1-2; D not certain. The germline gives CDR1 SGHDN, CDR2 FVKESK. CDR3 length equals 12 residues. V was pared by 0 bases and J by 5 bases, with 4 bases between. CDR3: CASSQDYYGYTF. The CDR3 DNA is TGTGCCAGCAGCCAAGATTATTATGGCTACACCTTC.

This rearrangement joins TRBV6-1 to TRBJ1-1; D gene uncertain. Germline-derived CDR1 and CDR2 are MNHNS and SASEGT. V gave up 6 bases and J gave up 0 bases, with 8 bases separating them. The CDR3 is 13 residues long. DNA of the CDR3: TGTGCCAGCAGAGATACAGTGAACACTGAAGCTTTCTTT. Translating it yields CASRDTVNTEAFF.

The table lists this clone with a few counts. The chain employs TRBV6-5 and TRBJ2-7, with D maybe TRBD2 (6 bases). This CDR3 is 15 amino acids long. V dropped 0 bases and J dropped 3 bases, with 12 bases sitting between them. Per germline, CDR1 MNHEY and CDR2 SVGAGI. The CDR3 DNA reads as TGTGCCAGCAGTTACTCGACTGACGGGGGCTACGAGCAGTACTTC. Protein sequence: CASSYSTDGGYEQYF.

The V and J genes are TRBV7-3 and TRBJ2-3; tentative D call: TRBD1 (6 bases). V shed 5 bases and J shed 4 bases, with 13 bases lying between them. The germline V gene has CDR1 SGHTA and CDR2 FQGTGA. This CDR3 spans 14 amino acids. CDR3 in DNA: TGTGCCAGCAGCGGCTTAGGGGGTGCAGATACGCAGTATTTT. It is translated as CASSGLGGADTQYF.

This clone was seen only a few times. This CDR3 is CASSQDLGSRIDGYTF. In DNA form, the CDR3 reads TGTGCCAGCAGCCAAGATCTTGGATCTAGGATCGATGGCTACACCTTC. The gene calls are TRBV4-2 and TRBJ1-2; D is uncertain. CDR3 length: 16 amino acids. The germline V gene has CDR1 LGHNA and CDR2 YNFKEQ. With 0 bases removed from V and 6 bases from J, the gap between germline ends came to 17 bases.

The V call is TRBV21-1, the J call TRBJ1-1. TRBV21-1 is given as a pseudogene. This CDR3 spans 11 amino acids. The CDR3 DNA is TGTGCCAGCAGCAAAGACTTTGAAGCTTTCTTT. This codes for CASSKDFEAFF.

This chain links TRBV6-5 with TRBJ2-5, with TRBD2 identical over 9 bases. V trimming: 8 bases; J trimming: 1 base; junction bases outside the gene matches: 5. The CDR3 loop spans 14 amino acids. CDR1 is MNHEY, CDR2 SVGAGI, per germline. The CDR3 spells CASAQREVQETQYF. CDR3 in DNA: TGTGCCAGCGCCCAGCGGGAGGTCCAAGAGACCCAGTACTTC.

J is TRBJ2-3 and V is TRBV19, with D perhaps matching TRBD1 (6 bases). Trimming cost V 9 bases and J 6 bases, with 19 bases left between them. Per the germline V gene, CDR1 is LNHDA and CDR2 is SQIVND (reference sequence). CDR3 size: 14 residues. CDR3: CASDSTGPGDTQYF. The CDR3 coding sequence is TGTGCCAGCGATTCCACAGGGCCCGGGGATACGCAGTATTTT.

This clone was seen only a few times. The V call is TRBV5-7, the J call TRBJ2-5, with 7 bases lining up with TRBD2. TRBV5-7 is marked as an open reading frame, function uncertain. Trimming removed 1 base from V and 0 bases from J; junction bases left unmatched: 9. This CDR3 is built from 17 residues. CDR3 amino acids: CASSLSGGPWYQETQYF. The CDR3 region has the DNA TGTGCCAGCAGCTTGTCGGGGGGACCCTGGTACCAAGAGACCCAGTACTTC.

Here the CDR3 DNA reads TGTGCCAGCAGACGAAAGGGAGTAAACTATGGCTACACCTTC. Translation gives CASRRKGVNYGYTF. This sequence joins TRBV6-1 and TRBJ1-2; D ambiguous. The CDR3 has 14 amino acids. V gave up 6 bases and J gave up 2 bases, with 13 bases separating them. The germline CDR1 and CDR2 sequences are MNHNS and SASEGT.